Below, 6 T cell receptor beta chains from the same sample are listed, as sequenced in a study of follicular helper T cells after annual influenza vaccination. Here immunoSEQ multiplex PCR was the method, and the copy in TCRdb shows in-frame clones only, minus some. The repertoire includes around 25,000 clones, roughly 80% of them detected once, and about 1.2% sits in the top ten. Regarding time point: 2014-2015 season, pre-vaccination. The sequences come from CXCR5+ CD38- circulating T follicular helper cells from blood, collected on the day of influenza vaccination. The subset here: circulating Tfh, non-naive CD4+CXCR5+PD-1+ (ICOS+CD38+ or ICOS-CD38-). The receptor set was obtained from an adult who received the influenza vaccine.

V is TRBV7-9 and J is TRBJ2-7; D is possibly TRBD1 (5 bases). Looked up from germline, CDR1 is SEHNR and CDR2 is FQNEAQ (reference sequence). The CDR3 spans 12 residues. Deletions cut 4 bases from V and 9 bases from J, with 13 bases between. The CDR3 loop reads CASSSQGIAQYF. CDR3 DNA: TGTGCCAGCAGCTCCCAGGGAATCGCGCAGTACTTC.

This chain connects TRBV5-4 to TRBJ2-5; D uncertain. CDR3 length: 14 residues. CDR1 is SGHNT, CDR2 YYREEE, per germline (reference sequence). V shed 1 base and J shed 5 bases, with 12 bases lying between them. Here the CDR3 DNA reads TGTGCCAGCAGCTTGACCCGCGGAGACGAGACCCAGTACTTC. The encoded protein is CASSLTRGDETQYF.

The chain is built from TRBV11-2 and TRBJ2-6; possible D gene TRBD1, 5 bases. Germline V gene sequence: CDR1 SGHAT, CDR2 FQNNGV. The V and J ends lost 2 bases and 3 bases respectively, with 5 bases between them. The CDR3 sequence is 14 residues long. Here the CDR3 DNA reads TGTGCCAGCAGCTTACAGGGTGGGGCCAACGTCCTGACTTTC. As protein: CASSLQGGANVLTF.

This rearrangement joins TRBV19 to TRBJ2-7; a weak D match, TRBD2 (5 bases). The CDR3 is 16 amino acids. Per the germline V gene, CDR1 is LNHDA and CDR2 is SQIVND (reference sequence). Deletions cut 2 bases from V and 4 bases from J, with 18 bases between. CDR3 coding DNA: TGTGCCAGTAGTATACAGTCGGGATTCAAAGGGTACGAGCAGTACTTC. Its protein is CASSIQSGFKGYEQYF.

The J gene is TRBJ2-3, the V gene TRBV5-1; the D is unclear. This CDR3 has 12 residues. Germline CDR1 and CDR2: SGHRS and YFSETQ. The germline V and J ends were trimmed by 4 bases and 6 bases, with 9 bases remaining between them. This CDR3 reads CASSPSLDTQYF. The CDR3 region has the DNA TGCGCCAGCAGCCCCTCTTTGGATACGCAGTATTTT.

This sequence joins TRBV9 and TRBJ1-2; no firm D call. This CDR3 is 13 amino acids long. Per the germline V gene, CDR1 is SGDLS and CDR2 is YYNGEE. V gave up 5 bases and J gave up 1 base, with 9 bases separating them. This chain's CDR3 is CASREGGNYGYTF. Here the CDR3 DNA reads TGTGCCAGCAGAGAGGGAGGTAACTATGGCTACACCTTC.